One T cell receptor (beta chain) is described in this entry. Clones were read by immunoSEQ multiplex PCR, and TCRdb kept only the in-frame ones, dropping some. The sample has approximately 730,000 clones; approximately 85% are singletons. This sample stems from a study of shared T cell receptors in the human thymus. The germline V gene has CDR1 PRHDT and CDR2 FYEKMQ (reference sequence). There are 17 residues in the CDR3. V dropped 2 bases and J dropped 5 bases, with 19 bases sitting between them. This same sample was also taken into another study, of human thymus T cells.

Sequenced: thymocytes. The receptor was isolated from a girl under three years old with a congenital heart defect. The chain employs TRBV13 and TRBJ1-3, with D perhaps matching TRBD1 (5 bases). DNA for the CDR3: TGTGCCAGCAGCTTAAACAGGTCGAGGTCAGGGCGAAACACCATATATTTT. It yields the protein CASSLNRSRSGRNTIYF.